This T cell receptor (beta chain) was identified in a study of T cell repertoires in aging, cancer and after chemotherapy. In the study overall: Donors were grouped into six age bands spanning 30 or younger through 70 or older.

The CDR3 length is 14 residues. V was cut by 5 bases and J by 4 bases, with 14 bases left in between. Germline-derived CDR1 and CDR2 are SGHNT and YENEEA. Rearranged V-D-J TRB sequences were amplified with a mixed TRB-A/B primer pool. Each CDR3 protein is one row after TCRdb ran MiXCR on the multiplex PCR reads. The sample holds about 840 distinct CDR3 sequences, about 25% seen once. This clonotype is medium-sized. As yet, its antigen is unknown. Amplification of TCR beta used genomic DNA extracted from peripheral blood. Findings and limits, study-wide: No conclusions about immunological memory after chemotherapy can be drawn from the repertoire data.

The sequenced sample was blood. The clonotype originates from a human donor with a solid tumor. The genes are TRBV11-3 and TRBJ1-1; the D gene is possibly TRBD1 (6 bases). Here the CDR3 reads CASSGEGGVTEAFF. The DNA for the CDR3 is TGTGCCAGCAGCGGCGAGGGGGGGGTCACTGAAGCTTTCTTT.